The rows below give T cell receptor beta chains drawn from one sample of a study of T cell changes during pregnancy in multiple sclerosis. Profiling relied on immunoSEQ multiplex PCR, and the TCRdb table lists in-frame clones only, not all of them. The table shows approximately 51,000 clones, with roughly 93% occurring only once. Material: peripheral blood, obtained in the second trimester of pregnancy. These receptors were taken from a female donor with multiple sclerosis, enrolled in a pregnancy study. CDR3s include the opening cysteine and the closing phenylalanine or tryptophan. The order of the fields is CDR3 length, J gene, D gene, V gene, clone size, CDR3 DNA, CDR3 protein. A D gene is named only where the DNA matches it firmly. The listing skips clone size in some rows; elsewhere it reads once, few, many or a size class.

CDR3 length: 14; J gene: TRBJ1-4; D gene: TRBD1; V gene: TRBV19; clone size: .; CDR3 DNA: TGTGCCAGTAGACGGACAGGGGGCAATGAAAAACTGTTTTTT; CDR3 protein: CASRRTGGNEKLFF
CDR3 length: 15; J gene: TRBJ2-1; D gene: TRBD2; V gene: TRBV7-6; clone size: .; CDR3 DNA: TGTGCCAGCAGCTTGGGAACTAGCGGGAGTACTGAGCAGTTCTTC; CDR3 protein: CASSLGTSGSTEQFF
CDR3 length: 15; J gene: TRBJ2-1; D gene: TRBD2; V gene: TRBV5-5; clone size: .; CDR3 DNA: TGTGCCAGCAGCTTGGGACTAGCAGTCCACAATGAGCAGTTCTTC; CDR3 protein: CASSLGLAVHNEQFF
CDR3 length: 14; J gene: TRBJ2-3; D gene: TRBD1; V gene: TRBV6-5; clone size: once; CDR3 DNA: TGTGCCAGCAGTTTACAGGGGAGTACAGATACGCAGTATTTT; CDR3 protein: CASSLQGSTDTQYF
CDR3 length: 14; J gene: TRBJ1-1; D gene: .; V gene: TRBV10-3; clone size: .; CDR3 DNA: TGTGCCATCAGTGAGCCCGCCCTACGGGCTGAAGCTTTCTTT; CDR3 protein: CAISEPALRAEAFF
CDR3 length: 13; J gene: TRBJ1-2; D gene: .; V gene: TRBV6-1; clone size: .; CDR3 DNA: TGTGCCAGCAGCCAGGACAGCTTCTATGGCTACACCTTC; CDR3 protein: CASSQDSFYGYTF
CDR3 length: 13; J gene: TRBJ2-1; D gene: .; V gene: TRBV4-2; clone size: .; CDR3 DNA: TGTGCCAGCAGCTCCCCCAGGGACTATGAGCAGTTCTTC; CDR3 protein: CASSSPRDYEQFF
CDR3 length: 17; J gene: TRBJ2-6; D gene: .; V gene: TRBV15; clone size: few; CDR3 DNA: TGTGCCACCAGCAGAGATAGCCCAGGGACTGGGGCCAACGTCCTGACTTTC; CDR3 protein: CATSRDSPGTGANVLTF
CDR3 length: 17; J gene: TRBJ1-6; D gene: .; V gene: TRBV4-1; clone size: .; CDR3 DNA: TGCGCCAGCAGCCAAGATCCTGAGGGCGAGTATAATTCACCCCTCCACTTT; CDR3 protein: CASSQDPEGEYNSPLHF
CDR3 length: 14; J gene: TRBJ2-2; D gene: .; V gene: TRBV15; clone size: .; CDR3 DNA: TGTGCCACCAGCAGTCAACAGGACACCGGGGAGCTGTTTTTT; CDR3 protein: CATSSQQDTGELFF
CDR3 length: 16; J gene: TRBJ1-1; D gene: TRBD1; V gene: TRBV6-6; clone size: .; CDR3 DNA: TGTGCCAGCAGCACCCGGGACAGGGGGCGGGGAACTGAAGCTTTCTTT; CDR3 protein: CASSTRDRGRGTEAFF
CDR3 length: 15; J gene: TRBJ1-5; D gene: .; V gene: TRBV5-1; clone size: .; CDR3 DNA: TGCGCCAGCAGTCTTGACAGCCCTAGCAATCAGCCCCAGCATTTT; CDR3 protein: CASSLDSPSNQPQHF
CDR3 length: 15; J gene: TRBJ1-1; D gene: TRBD1; V gene: TRBV5-1; clone size: .; CDR3 DNA: TGCGCCAGCAGCTTGGGCGGGACAGCTCTGACTGAAGCTTTCTTT; CDR3 protein: CASSLGGTALTEAFF
CDR3 length: 14; J gene: TRBJ1-1; D gene: .; V gene: TRBV7-9; clone size: .; CDR3 DNA: TGTGCCAGCAGCCTTGCGGAGCTAGCCACTGAAGCTTTCTTT; CDR3 protein: CASSLAELATEAFF
CDR3 length: 16; J gene: TRBJ2-6; D gene: TRBD1; V gene: TRBV19; clone size: .; CDR3 DNA: TGTGCCAGTAGCGCCGGGACAGGGCCTGGGGCCAACGTCCTGACTTTC; CDR3 protein: CASSAGTGPGANVLTF
CDR3 length: 15; J gene: TRBJ2-7; D gene: TRBD1; V gene: TRBV2; clone size: .; CDR3 DNA: TGTGCCAGCAGGGTGGGTACAGGGGGCAACGACGAGCAGTACTTC; CDR3 protein: CASRVGTGGNDEQYF
CDR3 length: 13; J gene: TRBJ2-1; D gene: TRBD1; V gene: TRBV2; clone size: .; CDR3 DNA: TGTGCCAGTTGGACAGGGGGGGTCAATGAGCAGTTCTTC; CDR3 protein: CASWTGGVNEQFF